One T cell receptor (beta chain) is described in this entry. The data belong to a study of blood T cell repertoires in COVID-19. Study as a whole: The analysed material was cDNA or gDNA that came from T cells, B-cell-depleted T cells, or PBMCs.

The Seattle patients joined while their infection was active and were tracked longitudinally afterward. CDR3 length: 19 residues. Germline CDR1 MNHEY, CDR2 SVGEGT. The V gene lost 0 bases and the J gene lost 2 bases, with 20 bases spanning the gap. In the original processing: Amplification of reference gene primers provided the estimated nucleated cell counts. Repertoires were generated with immunoSEQ multiplex PCR, while TCRdb's copy carries only in-frame clones and drops some. The V and J calls and clone size are taken from that table; D and trimming were inferred from the DNA. The sample has about 290,000 clones, roughly 89% seen once; the top ten hold 11%.

Sequencing was carried out using peripheral blood. The chain is built from TRBV6-2 or TRBV6-3 and TRBJ2-1, with TRBD1 as a possible D gene (5 bases). The source is a woman in her twenties or thirties with COVID-19, enrolled during active disease. The CDR3 loop reads CASSYSTVHGPEAYNEQFF. The CDR3 region has the DNA TGTGCCAGCAGTTACTCGACAGTCCATGGCCCGGAAGCCTACAATGAGCAGTTCTTC.